The 30 T cell receptor beta chains below all came from one sample that was sequenced in a study of T-cell reconstitution after alpha-beta-depleted transplantation in children. During its preparation, the TCRbeta library received unique molecular identifiers. TCRdb re-called the PCR reads through MiXCR, storing one row per CDR3 protein. The sample holds 200,000 to 250,000 distinct CDR3 sequences; roughly a quarter are singletons and the top ten take around 4.8%. The starting material was PBMCs, mostly from graft donor cells, obtained 360 days after TCRalphabeta/CD19-depleted stem cell transplant. These receptors were collected from a female patient between 2 and 15 years old who had a stem cell transplant for congenital amegakaryocytic thrombocytopenia, so the T cells may come from the graft donor.

The chain has TRBV6-1 and TRBJ2-4; no clear D gene. Germline V gene lookup returns CDR1 MNHNS and CDR2 SASEGT. The CDR3 length is 13 residues. Trimming removed 8 bases at V and 1 base at J, with 9 bases between. The CDR3 DNA follows: TGTGCCAGCCGGGTTGGGGCCAAAAACATTCAGTACTTC. Translating it yields CASRVGAKNIQYF.

This clonotype was seen only a few times. The chain joins TRBV11-1 to TRBJ2-1; 7 bases are shared with TRBD1. Trimming cost V 5 bases and J 8 bases; bases outside gene matches: 9. This CDR3 has 14 residues. Germline V lookup: CDR1 SGHAT, CDR2 FQDESV (reference sequence). DNA of the CDR3: TGTGCCAGCAGCCGACAGGGCCCCTCGGATGAGCAGTTCTTC. This codes for CASSRQGPSDEQFF.

This clonotype was observed at least ten times. The chain joins TRBV9 to TRBJ2-3, with D tentatively TRBD2 (6 bases). The germline gives CDR1 SGDLS, CDR2 YYNGEE. The germline V and J ends were trimmed by 0 bases and 6 bases, with 17 bases remaining between them. This CDR3 region has 16 residues. CDR3 residues: CASSVVAGLSGDTQYF. The CDR3 nucleotides are TGTGCCAGCAGCGTAGTGGCGGGATTGTCCGGGGATACGCAGTATTTT.

V and J are TRBV6-1 and TRBJ2-1, with D perhaps TRBD1 (5 bases). CDR3 length: 16 amino acids. Germline V lookup: CDR1 MNHNS, CDR2 SASEGT. The germline V and J ends were trimmed by 7 bases and 0 bases, with 16 bases remaining between them. CDR3 residues: CASKTRPQDSYNEQFF. The CDR3 nucleotides are TGTGCCAGCAAAACTCGCCCACAGGACTCCTACAATGAGCAGTTCTTC.

This clonotype turned up a few times. The chain has TRBV11-2 and TRBJ2-2; D unresolved. V was clipped by 0 bases and J by 4 bases, with 6 bases between them. Germline V gene lookup returns CDR1 SGHAT and CDR2 FQNNGV. This CDR3 region has 14 residues. The CDR3 is CASSLEWGTGELFF. Written as DNA, the CDR3 is TGTGCCAGCAGCTTAGAATGGGGCACCGGGGAGCTGTTTTTT.

This sequence joins TRBV7-2 and TRBJ2-2; TRBD2 might be the D (5 bases). CDR1 SGHTA and CDR2 FQGNSA come from the germline V gene. V gave up 5 bases and J gave up 7 bases, with 11 bases separating them. This CDR3 contains 13 residues. Here the CDR3 DNA reads TGTGCCAGCAGCAGGACTCTAGGCGGGGAGCTGTTTTTT. This gives the protein CASSRTLGGELFF.

This sequence joins TRBV20-1 and TRBJ2-3; possibly TRBD2 for D (7 bases). The CDR3 runs 17 residues. V lost 0 bases and J lost 2, with 18 bases in between. Per the germline V gene, CDR1 is DFQATT and CDR2 is SNEGSKA (reference sequence). The CDR3 nucleotides are TGCAGTGCTAGAGATAGTCGTATCGGGGGGCCCACAGATACGCAGTATTTT. As protein: CSARDSRIGGPTDTQYF.

The chain combines TRBV4-1 with TRBJ2-5; D may correspond to TRBD1 or TRBD2 (5 bases each). This CDR3 is 15 amino acids long. Germline values: CDR1 MGHRA, CDR2 YSYEKL. Trimming removed 0 bases from V and 5 bases from J, with 13 bases in between. The CDR3 sequence is CASSQEGVRRETQYF. The CDR3 region has the DNA TGCGCCAGCAGCCAAGAAGGGGTACGGAGGGAGACCCAGTACTTC.

In this sample, this clonotype turned up many times. This chain links TRBV21-1 with TRBJ1-2. TRBV21-1 is noted as a pseudogene. The CDR3 is 16 residues long. CDR3 in amino acids: CASSKMLVPPSYGYTF. CDR3 bases: TGTGCCAGCAGCAAAATGCTGGTGCCTCCTTCCTATGGCTACACCTTC.

This clonotype was seen ten or more times. CDR3 sequence reads: CATQLSGNTIYF. As DNA, the CDR3 is TGTGCCACTCAACTTTCTGGAAACACCATATATTTT. The chain joins TRBV10-3 to TRBJ1-3; D call uncertain. V was shortened by 10 bases and J by 1 base, with 8 bases between the two germline ends. CDR1 is ENHRY, CDR2 SYGVKD, per germline. The CDR3 is 12 amino acids.

This clonotype was detected many times. The V and J genes are TRBV12-3 or TRBV12-4 and TRBJ2-7; perhaps TRBD2 as D (5 bases). The CDR3 spans 13 residues. V was clipped by 4 bases and J by 2 bases, with 9 bases between them. CDR3 loop: CASSSPGTYEQYF. The CDR3 bases are TGTGCCAGCAGTTCTCCGGGGACCTACGAGCAGTACTTC.

The rearrangement uses TRBV12-3 or TRBV12-4 and TRBJ2-1, with D possibly being TRBD2 (6 bases). The CDR3 loop spans 16 amino acids. Trimming cost V 2 bases and J 5 bases, with 16 bases left between them. This CDR3 reads CASSLLLGSGHNEQFF. CDR3 in DNA: TGTGCCAGCAGTTTACTCCTAGGTAGCGGACACAATGAGCAGTTCTTC.

The table lists this clonotype with a few counts. The V call is TRBV27, the J call TRBJ2-4, with TRBD1 as a possible D gene (6 bases). Germline values: CDR1 MNHEY, CDR2 SMNVEV (reference sequence). The CDR3 covers 16 residues. V lost 5 bases and J lost 4, with 18 bases in between. In DNA form, the CDR3 reads TGTGCCAGCAGTCCCAGGACAGAGACACAAAAAAACATTCAGTACTTC. This encodes CASSPRTETQKNIQYF.

This clonotype occurred a few times. The chain combines TRBV20-1 with TRBJ2-1; 9 bases line up with TRBD2. The CDR3 contains 14 residues. V shed 0 bases, J shed 9 bases, and the junction held 6 bases outside the gene matches. In germline, CDR1 is DFQATT, CDR2 SNEGSKA (reference sequence). The DNA for the CDR3 is TGCAGTGCTAGAGATAGCGGGAGAAGTGGTGAGCAGTTCTTC. This gives the protein CSARDSGRSGEQFF.

V gene TRBV5-4 combines with J gene TRBJ2-4; D remains ambiguous. Germline CDR1 SGHNT, CDR2 YYREEE (reference sequence). V was pared by 3 bases and J by 0 bases, with 13 bases between. The CDR3 is 16 amino acids. This chain's CDR3 is CASSSTPRLAKNIQYF. Written as DNA, the CDR3 is TGTGCCAGCAGCTCGACCCCGCGACTAGCCAAAAACATTCAGTACTTC. Complete variable domain (other parts from reference TRBV5-4 and TRBJ2-4): ETGVTQSPTHLIKTRGQQVTLRCSSQSGHNTVSWYQQALGQGPQFIFQYYREEENGRGNFPPRFSGLQFPNYSSELNVNALELDDSALYLCASSSTPRLAKNIQYFGAGTRLSVL.

This chain links TRBV21-1 with TRBJ2-7. TRBV21-1 is recorded as a pseudogene. The CDR3 has 11 residues. The CDR3 sequence: CASSVEREQYF. DNA for the CDR3: TGTGCCAGCAGCGTGGAGCGAGAGCAGTACTTC.

This chain joins TRBV29-1 and TRBJ2-3, with TRBD2 identical over 8 bases. The V gene's germline CDR1 is SQVTM and CDR2 ANQGSEA. This CDR3 contains 19 residues. J gave up 0 bases and V 4 bases, and 18 bases lay outside the gene matches. CDR3 sequence: CSVVPTSGVKRLSTDTQYF. In DNA, the CDR3 is TGCAGCGTTGTTCCAACTAGCGGAGTCAAGAGATTAAGCACAGATACGCAGTATTTT.

V is TRBV5-1 and J is TRBJ2-7, with 14 bases identical to TRBD2. This CDR3 has 16 amino acids. Germline V gives CDR1 SGHRS, CDR2 YFSETQ. Trimming took 3 bases from V and 3 from J; bases not matched to a gene: 5. Written as DNA, the CDR3 is TGCGCCAGCAGCTCGGGGACTAGCGGGAGAGACTACGAGCAGTACTTC. This codes for CASSSGTSGRDYEQYF.

This clonotype has more than one count but fewer than ten. The chain employs TRBV20-1 and TRBJ2-1; D is unclear. The V and J ends lost 0 bases and 8 bases respectively, with 5 bases between them. The CDR3 is made up of 11 amino acids. Germline assignment: CDR1 DFQATT and CDR2 SNEGSKA (reference sequence). CDR3 nucleotides: TGCAGTGCTAGAGATCGGCATGAGCAGTTCTTC. This encodes CSARDRHEQFF.

This chain uses TRBV4-1 with TRBJ2-2, with 12 nucleotides matching TRBD2. Germline values: CDR1 MGHRA, CDR2 YSYEKL. The CDR3 has 17 amino acids. V shed 0 bases and J 4 bases; nucleotides not matched to a gene: 3. The CDR3 DNA reads TGCGCCAGCAGCCAAGAAGGACTAGCGGGGTTCACCGGGGAGCTGTTTTTT. Translating gives CASSQEGLAGFTGELFF.

This chain connects TRBV20-1 to TRBJ2-3; 9 positions agree with TRBD2. The germline V gene has CDR1 DFQATT and CDR2 SNEGSKA (reference sequence). This CDR3 comprises 14 residues. With 8 bases clipped from V and 0 bases from J, the junction kept 6 bases outside the gene matches. CDR3 loop: CSIAGATSTDTQYF. The CDR3 nucleotides are TGCAGTATAGCGGGGGCCACTAGCACAGATACGCAGTATTTT.

The gene calls are TRBV5-4 and TRBJ2-3, with 9 bases identical to TRBD1. Germline V gives CDR1 SGHNT, CDR2 YYREEE (reference sequence). The CDR3 sequence is 16 residues long. V shed 4 bases and J 1 base; nucleotides not matched to a gene: 7. The CDR3 sequence: CASSRPGQGGTDTQYF. CDR3 DNA: TGTGCCAGCAGCCGTCCGGGACAGGGCGGCACAGATACGCAGTATTTT.

The chain has TRBV12-3 or TRBV12-4 and TRBJ2-2; D is unresolved. The CDR3 runs to 12 residues. V was pared by 5 bases and J by 6 bases, with 7 bases between. As DNA, the CDR3 is TGTGCCAGCAGTGACCGGCCCGGGGAGCTGTTTTTT. As protein: CASSDRPGELFF.

The chain employs TRBV5-6 and TRBJ2-4, with D hard to call. V was pared by 4 bases and J by 2 bases, with 13 bases between. Germline V gives CDR1 SGHDT, CDR2 YYEEEE. The CDR3 is 15 amino acids. This chain's CDR3 is CASSRQGKTKNIQYF. The DNA for the CDR3 is TGTGCCAGCAGCCGGCAAGGTAAAACCAAAAACATTCAGTACTTC.

The chain carries TRBV30 and TRBJ2-7; D not resolved. The length of the CDR3 is 11 residues. Trimming pared 2 bases from V and 5 bases from J, leaving 7 bases between. Germline CDR1 reads GTSNPN; CDR2 reads SVGIG (reference sequence). The CDR3 is CAWSSDHEQYF. The CDR3 DNA is TGTGCCTGGAGTTCTGACCACGAGCAGTACTTC.

This clonotype was counted at least ten times. The chain carries TRBV12-3 or TRBV12-4 and TRBJ2-1; no clear D gene. The CDR3 runs to 12 residues. With 3 bases removed from V and 7 bases from J, the gap between germline ends came to 7 bases. The CDR3 sequence: CASSFSSNEQFF. Here the CDR3 DNA reads TGTGCCAGCAGTTTTAGTTCGAATGAGCAGTTCTTC.

In its sample, this clonotype was seen a few times. This chain connects TRBV7-3 to TRBJ2-7, with a tentative D call TRBD2 (5 bases). V lost 5 bases, J lost 7 bases, and 15 bases lay in between. Germline-derived CDR1 and CDR2 are SGHTA and FQGTGA. The CDR3 loop spans 13 amino acids. The CDR3 reads CASSHEGSREQYF. CDR3 coding DNA: TGTGCCAGCAGCCACGAGGGCTCCCGGGAGCAGTACTTC.

The chain employs TRBV20-1 and TRBJ1-2, with D unresolved. This CDR3 comprises 15 residues. V shed 6 bases and J shed 3 bases, with 20 bases lying between them. The germline CDR1 and CDR2 sequences are DFQATT and SNEGSKA (reference sequence). The DNA of the CDR3 is TGCAGTGCCAACGGACGCCGTAGCTTGGACTATGGCTACACCTTC. Residues: CSANGRRSLDYGYTF.

Only one count was recorded for this clonotype. The rearrangement uses TRBV30 and TRBJ2-1; D gene unclear. The length of the CDR3 is 12 residues. Germline-derived CDR1 and CDR2 are GTSNPN and SVGIG (reference sequence). V shed 2 bases and J shed 10 bases, with 12 bases lying between them. This CDR3 is CAWSLGGNEQFF. The CDR3 DNA follows: TGTGCCTGGAGTTTAGGTGGGAACGAGCAGTTCTTC.

This clonotype was counted a few times. The V call is TRBV20-1, the J call TRBJ2-7; D perhaps matches TRBD2 (6 bases). V shed 3 bases and J shed 5 bases, with 14 bases lying between them. This CDR3 spans 13 amino acids. Germline V lookup: CDR1 DFQATT, CDR2 SNEGSKA (reference sequence). The CDR3 protein is CSASESGDHEQYF. In DNA, the CDR3 is TGCAGTGCTAGTGAGTCGGGGGACCACGAGCAGTACTTC.